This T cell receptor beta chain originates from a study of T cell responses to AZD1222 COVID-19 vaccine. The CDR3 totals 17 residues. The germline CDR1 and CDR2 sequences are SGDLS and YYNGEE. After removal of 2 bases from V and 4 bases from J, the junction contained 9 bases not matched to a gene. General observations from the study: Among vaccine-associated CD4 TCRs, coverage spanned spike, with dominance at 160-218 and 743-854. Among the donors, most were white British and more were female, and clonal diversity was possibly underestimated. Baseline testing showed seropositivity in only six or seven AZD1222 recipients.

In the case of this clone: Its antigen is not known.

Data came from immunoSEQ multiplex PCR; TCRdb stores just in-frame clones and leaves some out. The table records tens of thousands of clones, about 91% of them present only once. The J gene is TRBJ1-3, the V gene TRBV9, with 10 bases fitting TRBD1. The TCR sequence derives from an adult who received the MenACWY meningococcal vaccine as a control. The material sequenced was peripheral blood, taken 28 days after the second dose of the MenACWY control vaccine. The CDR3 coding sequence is TGTGCCAGCAGCGTTCTGACAGGGGGCGGTTCAGGAAACACCATATATTTT. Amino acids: CASSVLTGGGSGNTIYF.